These 22 T cell receptor beta chains were all obtained from the same sample, sequenced in a study of cytomegalovirus exposure and HLA in healthy donors. Primers for the PCR totalled 60 Vbeta and 13 Jbeta. The method was immunoSEQ multiplex PCR; TCRdb's version includes in-frame clones alone and lacks a portion of them. The sample carries 180,000 or so clones, just under 80% recorded once. The sample comprised PBMCs. All receptors derive from a woman younger than 45 in good health and CMV-seronegative.

Remarks on this clone: In the same sample, other DNA sequences code for this CDR3. The chain employs TRBV6-5 and TRBJ1-1; D uncertain. The CDR3 contains 13 residues. Trimming removed 2 bases at V and 4 bases at J, with 8 bases between. Per the germline V gene, CDR1 is MNHEY and CDR2 is SVGAGI. This CDR3 reads CASSYPEGTEAFF. The CDR3 DNA is TGTGCCAGCAGTTACCCCGAGGGCACTGAAGCTTTCTTT.

CDR3 sequence (DNA): TGTGCCAGCAGCCAAGATCCGAACAGGGGGGAGGACACTGAAGCTTTCTTT. It yields the protein CASSQDPNRGEDTEAFF. The gene calls are TRBV4-2 and TRBJ1-1; 8 bases agree with TRBD1. With V trimmed by 0 bases and J by 3 bases, 9 bases remained unmatched. The V gene's germline CDR1 is LGHNA and CDR2 YNFKEQ. The CDR3 is 17 amino acids.

This clone was recorded only once. This sequence joins TRBV2 and TRBJ1-3, with 7 bases matching TRBD1. The CDR3 is 12 amino acids. Losses at the gene ends were 11 bases for V and 3 bases for J; bases not matched to a gene: 4. Germline V lookup: CDR1 SNHLY, CDR2 FYNNEI. CDR3 nucleotides: TGTGCCTGTGGACAGGATGGAAACACCATATATTTT. This codes for CACGQDGNTIYF.

The chain carries TRBV18 and TRBJ1-2; D is possibly TRBD1 (5 bases). V lost 3 bases, J lost 8 bases, and 13 bases lay in between. This CDR3 spans 13 amino acids. CDR1 is KGHSH, CDR2 LQKENI, per germline. For the CDR3, the DNA is TGTGCCAGCTCACCGTCGACAGCCCCGGGCTACACCTTC. It yields the protein CASSPSTAPGYTF.

This clone occurred a few times. CDR3 protein: CASSPGGGGSPLHF. CDR3 DNA sequence: TGTGCCAGCTCACCAGGGGGAGGCGGTTCACCCCTCCACTTT. V and J are TRBV18 and TRBJ1-6; possibly TRBD1 for D (5 bases). V was trimmed by 2 bases and J by 9 bases, leaving 11 bases between them. Germline values: CDR1 KGHSH, CDR2 LQKENI. The CDR3 is made up of 14 amino acids.

J is TRBJ1-6 and V is TRBV6-1, with 7 bases lining up with TRBD1. Per germline, CDR1 MNHNS and CDR2 SASEGT. Trimming at V came to 2 bases and at J to 4 bases, leaving 14 bases not matched to a gene. The length of the CDR3 is 19 residues. The CDR3 spells CASSERTGSILPYNSPLHF. The CDR3 nucleotides are TGTGCCAGCAGTGAACGGACAGGATCAATCCTCCCGTATAATTCACCCCTCCACTTT.

The chain combines TRBV6-6 with TRBJ1-1; 7 bases are shared with TRBD1. Trimming removed 5 bases from V and 1 base from J; junction bases left unmatched: 7. In germline, CDR1 is MNHNY, CDR2 SVGAGI (reference sequence). This CDR3 is 15 amino acids long. CDR3 DNA sequence: TGTGCCAGCAGTGCCGGACAGGACTGGAACACTGAAGCTTTCTTT. Its translation is CASSAGQDWNTEAFF.

The CDR3 DNA follows: TGTGCCAGCAGCTTGAGAGCGGGGAGGGTCGAGCAGTACTTC. This translates into CASSLRAGRVEQYF. The V and J genes are TRBV5-4 and TRBJ2-7; 7 nucleotides align to TRBD2. CDR3 size: 14 residues. Germline values: CDR1 SGHNT, CDR2 YYREEE (reference sequence). J was trimmed by 6 bases and V by 1 base; bases with no gene match: 7.

Note on this clone: One end of the junction does not line up with germline, which may come from a read error. The genes are TRBV29-1 and TRBJ2-3, with D tentatively TRBD2 (6 bases). The CDR3 length is 13 residues. CDR1 is SQVTM and CDR2 is ANQGSEA in the germline V gene. CDR3 sequence reads: CALLGTYTDTQYF. CDR3 nucleotide sequence: TGTGCCCTATTAGGGACTTATACAGATACGCAGTATTTT.

The chain uses TRBV21-1 and TRBJ1-6. TRBV21-1 is assigned pseudogene status. This CDR3 is built from 20 residues. Here the CDR3 reads CASSKAQSHHYSSYNSPLHF. Here the CDR3 DNA reads TGTGCCAGCAGCAAAGCCCAGTCCCATCACTATAGCTCCTATAATTCACCCCTCCACTTT.

This clone came up a few times. CDR3 sequence reads: CASSLVAGGTEAFF. Written as DNA, the CDR3 is TGCGCCAGCAGCTTGGTGGCAGGAGGCACTGAAGCTTTCTTT. V is TRBV5-1 and J is TRBJ1-1; no clear D gene. The CDR3 has 14 residues. CDR1 and CDR2 from the germline V gene are SGHRS and YFSETQ. Trimming took off 0 bases at V and 4 bases at J, with 10 bases between the two ends.

This clone was counted a few times. The chain has TRBV19 and TRBJ2-7; weak D call: TRBD1 (6 bases). V was clipped by 4 bases and J by 2 bases, with 9 bases between them. The CDR3 length is 13 residues. Germline-derived CDR1 and CDR2 are LNHDA and SQIVND (reference sequence). In DNA form, the CDR3 reads TGTGCCAGTAGTAGACAGGTGCCCTACGAGCAGTACTTC. This sequence encodes CASSRQVPYEQYF.

The chain couples TRBV11-2 to TRBJ2-7; D remains unclear. Germline assignment: CDR1 SGHAT and CDR2 FQNNGV. The CDR3 contains 15 residues. The V end was cut by 5 bases, the J end by 0 bases, with 14 bases between. The CDR3 coding sequence is TGTGCCAGCAGCCCCAATGTCGTCGGCTCCTACGAGCAGTACTTC. It encodes CASSPNVVGSYEQYF.

This clone was detected a few times. The chain has TRBV10-2 and TRBJ2-1; 9 positions agree with TRBD1. The V gene's germline CDR1 is WSHSY and CDR2 SAAADI. The CDR3 extends over 16 amino acids. With 5 bases clipped from V and 3 bases from J, the junction kept 8 bases outside the gene matches. CDR3 bases: TGCGCCAGCAGTCACTACAGGGGGCGTCGCTACAATGAGCAGTTCTTC. Protein sequence: CASSHYRGRRYNEQFF.

The V call is TRBV13, the J call TRBJ2-5; TRBD2 matches 15 bases. Germline lookup yields CDR1 PRHDT and CDR2 FYEKMQ (reference sequence). V gave up 4 bases and J gave up 0 bases; unmatched junction bases: 18. CDR3 length: 22 amino acids. DNA for the CDR3: TGTGCCAGCAGCTCCCGGACTAGCGGGGGGGAAACATCACTCCTTTACCAAGAGACCCAGTACTTC. It yields the protein CASSSRTSGGETSLLYQETQYF.

The genes are TRBV5-1 and TRBJ1-6; TRBD1 matches at 8 bases. The CDR3 totals 15 residues. V shed 6 bases and J 6 bases; nucleotides not matched to a gene: 8. Germline V lookup: CDR1 SGHRS, CDR2 YFSETQ. In DNA, the CDR3 is TGCGCCAGCACACTTTCCGGACAGGGTAATTCACCCCTCCACTTT. This translates into CASTLSGQGNSPLHF.

This clone was seen just once. The chain carries TRBV6-1 and TRBJ1-5; 7 positions match TRBD1. CDR3 size: 15 residues. Looked up from germline, CDR1 is MNHNS and CDR2 is SASEGT. V gave up 8 bases and J gave up 1 base; unmatched junction bases: 8. The CDR3 nucleotides read TGTGCCAGCCAATACAGGGGAGTAAGCAATCAGCCCCAGCATTTT. This codes for CASQYRGVSNQPQHF.

This clone appeared a single time. The rearrangement uses TRBV27 and TRBJ1-5; no clear D. Germline CDR1 and CDR2: MNHEY and SMNVEV (reference sequence). The CDR3 is made up of 12 amino acids. With 3 bases removed from V and 3 bases from J, the gap between germline ends came to 3 bases. CDR3 residues: CASSFVNQPQHF. In DNA form, the CDR3 reads TGTGCCAGCAGTTTCGTCAATCAGCCCCAGCATTTT.

The rearrangement joins TRBV9 to TRBJ2-7; 7 bases are a match to TRBD1. The germline V gene encodes CDR1 SGDLS and CDR2 YYNGEE. V lost 4 bases, J lost 2 bases, and 9 bases stayed unmatched. The CDR3 spans 15 residues. The CDR3 reads CASSPGQSRTYEQYF. CDR3 bases: TGTGCCAGCAGCCCGGGACAGTCGAGAACCTACGAGCAGTACTTC. Complete variable domain (other parts from reference TRBV9 and TRBJ2-7): DSGVTQTPKHLITATGQRVTLRCSPRSGDLSVYWYQQSLDQGLQFLIQYYNGEERAKGNILERFSAQQFPDLHSELNLSSLELGDSALYFCASSPGQSRTYEQYFGPGTRLTVT.

This clone was observed a single time. The chain employs TRBV6-1 and TRBJ1-6; D possibly corresponds to TRBD1 (6 bases). The germline V gene has CDR1 MNHNS and CDR2 SASEGT. The V end was cut by 7 bases, the J end by 10 bases, with 20 bases between. This CDR3 has 15 amino acids. CDR3 nucleotide sequence: TGTGCCAGCATGGAACACAGGGAAGTTAAATCACCCCTCCACTTT. Translating gives CASMEHREVKSPLHF.

The genes are TRBV6-1 and TRBJ1-5; 7 positions match TRBD1. There are 15 residues in the CDR3. CDR1 MNHNS and CDR2 SASEGT come from the germline V gene. Trimming cost V 4 bases and J 5 bases; bases outside gene matches: 8. As DNA, the CDR3 is TGTGCCAGCAGTGGTCGGACAGGAGGGGATCAGCCCCAGCATTTT. Translation: CASSGRTGGDQPQHF.

V is TRBV6-5 and J is TRBJ1-5; D is unresolved. Germline V gene sequence: CDR1 MNHEY, CDR2 SVGAGI. V lost 6 bases, J lost 0 bases, and 9 bases lay in between. This CDR3 has 14 residues. CDR3 in amino acids: CASRPDYSNQPQHF. In nucleotides, the CDR3 is TGTGCCAGCAGGCCAGATTATAGCAATCAGCCCCAGCATTTT.